This T cell receptor beta chain was sequenced during a study of blood T cell repertoires in COVID-19. How the authors handled the data: Estimation of nucleated cell counts was performed using reference gene primer amplification. The assay was immunoSEQ multiplex PCR, and TCRdb's table has in-frame clones only and misses some. V and J calls and clone size are given by that table; D and trimming were obtained from the DNA. The data contain 200,000 to 250,000 clones, 85% of them singletons. Germline CDR1 reads LGHDT; CDR2 reads YNNKEL (reference sequence). The CDR3 length is 15 residues. Trimming took 4 bases from V and 2 from J, leaving 14 bases between them.

The sequence came from a woman in her 70s with COVID-19, enrolled during active disease. The chain employs TRBV3-1 (or the pseudogene TRBV3-2) and TRBJ1-2; D not certain. Sequencing was performed on peripheral blood. For the CDR3, the DNA is TGTGCCAGCAGCCCGCGCGTTATTTCAAACTATGGCTACACCTTC. It yields the protein CASSPRVISNYGYTF.